The present entry profiles one TCR beta chain with its context. These data come from a study of OX40 agonist ivuxolimab in advanced cancers. The CDR3 loop spans 12 amino acids. V was clipped by 9 bases and J by 1 base; unmatched bases: 2. Per the germline V gene, CDR1 is MDHEN and CDR2 is SYDVKM. The assay was immunoSEQ multiplex PCR, and TCRdb's table has in-frame clones only and misses some. This repertoire shows about 83,000 clones, around 84% found once; its top ten account for approximately 2%. The gene calls are TRBV28 and TRBJ2-5; 7 nucleotides agree with TRBD1. This TCR derives from an adult with an advanced solid tumor such as melanoma, head and neck, liver or kidney cancer. Source: CD4+ or CD8+ T cells sorted from blood, taken in a trial of the OX40 agonist ivuxolimab. The CDR3 region is CASNRGQETQYF. CDR3 in DNA: TGTGCCAGTAACAGGGGCCAAGAGACCCAGTACTTC.